This is a list of T cell receptor beta chains from one sample in a study of T cells in Graves' hyperthyroidism and ophthalmopathy. Using its own MiXCR run on the multiplex PCR reads, TCRdb lists one record per CDR3 protein. The profile shows some 570,000 distinct CDR3 sequences, 15% to 20% of them singletons. Source material: blood. Receptor source: a woman aged 18-29 years with Graves' ophthalmopathy. CDR3s include the opening cysteine and the closing phenylalanine or tryptophan. Fields, in order: J gene, D gene, V gene, clone size, CDR3 protein, CDR3 DNA. D genes are given only for firm matches. Size tells how often a clone was seen (once, few, many) or the class of an expanded clone, and some rows leave it out.

>TRBJ1-5|TRBD1|TRBV19|-
CASRGEGRGRQPQHF
TGTGCCAGTAGGGGGGAAGGCAGGGGGCGGCAGCCCCAGCATTTT
>TRBJ1-1|-|TRBV6-1|few
CASNLGRNTEAFF
TGTGCCAGCAATTTAGGACGGAACACTGAAGCTTTCTTT
>TRBJ1-2|-|TRBV7-2|few
CASRGGEFYGYTF
TGTGCCAGCAGGGGGGGGGAGTTCTATGGCTACACCTTC
>TRBJ2-5|-|TRBV6-1|few
CASRRGAQETQCF
TGTGCCAGCAGACGGGGGGCTCAAGAGACTCAGTGCTTC
>TRBJ1-5|-|TRBV28|many
CASSLQQGNNQPQHF
TGTGCCAGCAGTTTACAACAGGGCAACAATCAGCCCCAGCATTTT
>TRBJ2-3|TRBD2|TRBV7-6|few
CASSLDDLAGTDTQYF
TGTGCCAGCAGCTTAGATGACCTAGCGGGCACAGATACGCAGTATTTT
>TRBJ1-1|-|TRBV20-1|many
CSAEDRMNTEAFF
TGCAGTGCAGAAGACAGAATGAACACTGAAGCTTTCTTT
>TRBJ1-1|-|TRBV11-2|many
CASTQEAGTEAFF
TGTGCCAGCACCCAGGAGGCGGGAACTGAAGCTTTCTTT
>TRBJ1-2|-|TRBV9|many
CASSEYPGLNYGYTF
TGTGCCAGCAGCGAGTACCCGGGACTTAACTATGGCTACACCTTC
>TRBJ1-4|TRBD1|TRBV7-9|-
CASSLAMSGGPSNEKLFF
TGTGCCAGCAGCTTAGCGATGTCAGGGGGCCCGTCTAATGAAAAACTGTTTTTT
>TRBJ1-4|TRBD1|TRBV20-1|-
CSAPRTGGNEKLFF
TGCAGTGCGCCGAGGACAGGGGGAAACGAAAAACTGTTTTTT
>TRBJ2-1|-|TRBV20-1|many
CSARVYASNEQFF
TGCAGTGCTAGAGTGTACGCGTCCAATGAGCAGTTCTTC
>TRBJ1-6|-|TRBV20-1|few
CSAPLKTNSPLHF
TGCAGTGCTCCCTTAAAGACGAATTCACCCCTCCACTTT
>TRBJ1-1|-|TRBV18|many
CASSQGFGTEAFF
TGTGCCAGCTCTCAGGGTTTTGGGACTGAAGCTTTCTTT
>TRBJ2-5|TRBD2|TRBV4-1|many
CASSQVLAGVQETQYF
TGCGCCAGCAGCCAAGTCCTAGCGGGGGTACAAGAGACCCAGTACTTC
>TRBJ2-7|-|TRBV20-1|many
CSARGGEAYEQYF
TGCAGTGCTAGAGGGGGGGAAGCCTACGAGCAGTACTTC
>TRBJ2-7|-|TRBV28|-
CASTPRFVLYEQYF
TGTGCCAGCACTCCTCGGTTCGTCCTCTACGAGCAGTACTTC
>TRBJ2-1|-|TRBV19|-
CASSILGLSSYNEQFF
TGTGCCAGTAGTATTCTTGGGCTGAGCTCCTACAATGAGCAGTTCTTC
>TRBJ1-1|-|TRBV7-9|many
CASSSRGRYMNTEAFF
TGTGCCAGCAGCTCGCGGGGCAGGTACATGAACACTGAAGCTTTCTTT
>TRBJ2-7|TRBD1|TRBV27|many
CASSQTGGYEQYF
TGTGCCAGCAGTCAAACAGGGGGCTACGAGCAGTACTTC
>TRBJ2-1|TRBD1|TRBV20-1|many
CSARSMIKQGFGNEQFF
TGCAGTGCTCGGTCGATGATAAAACAGGGGTTCGGGAATGAGCAGTTCTTC
>TRBJ2-3|-|TRBV7-9|few
CASSLDTRLADTQYF
TGTGCCAGCAGCTTAGACACTAGACTTGCAGATACGCAGTATTTT
>TRBJ2-1|TRBD1|TRBV2|many
CASSEGRQGNNNEQFF
TGTGCCAGCAGTGAGGGGAGACAGGGGAATAACAATGAGCAGTTCTTC
>TRBJ2-7|-|TRBV5-6|few
CASSLVDGNYEQYF
TGTGCCAGCAGCTTGGTGGACGGAAACTACGAGCAGTACTTC
>TRBJ1-2|TRBD1|TRBV28|-
CATKQGGGWYGYTF
TGTGCCACCAAACAGGGGGGGGGCTGGTATGGCTACACCTTC
>TRBJ2-3|-|TRBV6-1|few
CASRDGRYTDTQYF
TGTGCCAGCAGGGACGGGCGATACACAGATACGCAGTATTTT
>TRBJ2-1|-|TRBV20-1|many
CSAEAIRVRYNEQFF
TGCAGTGCTGAGGCGATCAGGGTACGGTACAATGAGCAGTTCTTC
>TRBJ2-7|TRBD1|TRBV11-2|many
CASSLDWDRIYEQYF
TGTGCCAGCAGCTTAGATTGGGACAGGATCTACGAGCAGTACTTC